This T cell receptor (beta chain) stems from a study of cytomegalovirus exposure and HLA in healthy donors. Study-level results: Three chains tied to CMV proved CMV antigen-specific in vitro. Most TCR sequences were seen very rarely across donors, but some public TCRs occurred in many. Cytomegalovirus association was assigned to about 150 TCR beta chains.

PCR used 60 Vbeta primers and 13 Jbeta primers. The protocol was immunoSEQ multiplex PCR, while the TCRdb copy is restricted to in-frame clones and leaves out a portion. The sample records about 130,000 clones, around 82% being singletons. As regards this clone: Its antigen is still unknown.

This CDR3 comprises 16 residues. Per the germline V gene, CDR1 is MNHEY and CDR2 is SMNVEV (reference sequence). Trimming left V 2 bases short and J 3 bases short, with 15 bases between. The chain combines TRBV27 with TRBJ2-3; TRBD2 might be the D (6 bases). The source of this sequence is a man aged 25 to 40 in good health and CMV-seropositive. Material: PBMCs. In nucleotides, the CDR3 is TGTGCCAGCAGTTTACTAGGAGGGATTATTACAGATACGCAGTATTTT. Its translation: CASSLLGGIITDTQYF.